The rows below give T cell receptor beta chains drawn from one sample of a study of PD-L1 blockade in urothelial cancer. Method: immunoSEQ multiplex PCR; TCRdb's copy keeps in-frame clones and lacks some. The table lists about 52,000 clones, around 74% of them singletons. The sequencing here drew on PBMCs, taken around atezolizumab (anti-PD-L1) treatment. Receptor source: a man in his sixties or seventies with urothelial cancer. Both conserved end residues are part of each CDR3. D genes are given only for firm matches. Rows give clone size only sometimes, using once, few, many, or a class for an expanded clone.

v_gene	j_gene	d_gene	abundance	CDR3nt	CDR3aa
TRBV28	TRBJ2-2	NA	NA	TGTGCCAGCCGGACAGCCGTCGGGGAGCTGTTTTTT	CASRTAVGELFF
TRBV11-3	TRBJ2-3	TRBD1	NA	TGTGCCAGCAGCCGAGGGGGACAGCGCACAGATACGCAGTATTTT	CASSRGGQRTDTQYF
TRBV5-6	TRBJ2-1	TRBD2	many	TGTGCCAGCAGCTTTATAAGACTAGCACGCGATGAGCAGTTCTTC	CASSFIRLARDEQFF
TRBV7-9	TRBJ1-5	NA	NA	TGTGCCAGCAGCTTGGCAGGGGCCCGCAATCAGCCCCAGCATTTT	CASSLAGARNQPQHF
TRBV30	TRBJ1-5	NA	few	TGTGCCTGGAGTTCGGGGGAACGAAATCAGCCCCAGCATTTT	CAWSSGERNQPQHF
TRBV11-1	TRBJ2-5	TRBD2	NA	TGTGCCAGCAGCTCAGCGGGAGGTAAACAAGAGACCCAGTACTTC	CASSSAGGKQETQYF
TRBV7-2	TRBJ1-5	NA	NA	TGTGCCAGCAGCTTAGGGGTGGGGGCCAATCAGCCCCAGCATTTT	CASSLGVGANQPQHF
TRBV6-6	TRBJ2-1	NA	NA	TGTGCCAGCAGCCGCGATTACAATGAGCAGTTCTTC	CASSRDYNEQFF
TRBV28	TRBJ2-7	NA	NA	TGTGCCAGCACCCCCCCCCTCGGCGAGCAGTACTTC	CASTPPLGEQYF
TRBV7-9	TRBJ2-1	TRBD1	many	TGTGCCAGCAGCTCCTCCTCGGACAGGTCCTGGGAGCAGTTCTTC	CASSSSSDRSWEQFF
TRBV7-3	TRBJ1-4	TRBD1	NA	TGTGCCAGCAGCTCGGGACAGGGAGAAAAACTGTTTTTT	CASSSGQGEKLFF
TRBV29-1	TRBJ1-1	NA	NA	TGCAGCGTTTCGTCGGGAAGCATGAACACTGAAGCTTTCTTT	CSVSSGSMNTEAFF
TRBV7-9	TRBJ2-7	TRBD1	NA	TGTGCCAGCAGCTCCGTTAAGACAGGGTTAAGCTCCTACGAGCAGTACTTC	CASSSVKTGLSSYEQYF
TRBV7-2	TRBJ1-1	NA	NA	TGTGCCAGCAGAAAGGGACATAATTCAGTCGACACTGAAGCTTTCTTT	CASRKGHNSVDTEAFF
TRBV14	TRBJ2-7	NA	NA	TGTGCCAGCAGCCAAGCGCGCTACGAGCAGTACTTC	CASSQARYEQYF
TRBV25-1	TRBJ1-5	TRBD1	NA	TGTGCCAGCAGTGGACAGGGTGGTCAGCCCCAGCATTTT	CASSGQGGQPQHF
TRBV18	TRBJ1-3	NA	NA	TGTGCCAGCTCACTCCAGCGGGGGAGCTCTGGAAACACCATATATTTT	CASSLQRGSSGNTIYF
TRBV19	TRBJ2-1	TRBD1	NA	TGTGCCAGTAGTATAGAGGGGACAGGTAGGGGACCGCAGTTCTTC	CASSIEGTGRGPQFF
TRBV7-3	TRBJ2-6	TRBD1	few	TGTGCCAGCAGTACCGCAGGACAGGTGGCGGCCAACGTCCTGACTTTC	CASSTAGQVAANVLTF
TRBV6-6	TRBJ2-7	NA	NA	TGTGCCAGCAGTTTAAGGGAGACTAGTTACGAGCAGTACTTC	CASSLRETSYEQYF
TRBV10-3	TRBJ2-7	NA	NA	TGTGCCATCAGTGAGTCGCGGGAAGCCTACGAGCAGTACTTC	CAISESREAYEQYF
TRBV7-2	TRBJ2-2	NA	few	TGTGCCAGCAGCTTATACGTGGCCACCGGGGAGCTGTTTTTT	CASSLYVATGELFF
TRBV7-2	TRBJ2-1	TRBD1	NA	TGTGCCAGCACCCCGGGGACAGCCCACTACAATGAGCAGTTCTTC	CASTPGTAHYNEQFF
TRBV19	TRBJ1-2	NA	many	TGTGCCAGTAGTACTCAGGGGACGGGTGGCTACACCTTC	CASSTQGTGGYTF
TRBV7-2	TRBJ1-4	NA	NA	TGTGCCAGCAGCTTAAGCTCGGGAGGCGCTAATGAAAAACTGTTTTTT	CASSLSSGGANEKLFF